What follows are 27 T cell receptor beta chains derived from one specimen sequenced in a study of shared clonotypes between healthy human individuals. Using immunoSEQ multiplex PCR, the repertoire was profiled, and TCRdb retains in-frame clones only, with some absent. The repertoire holds 2 million to 2.5 million clones, 90% to 95% seen once, with 0.13% in the top ten. Source material: naive CD4+ T cells sorted from blood. As to subset: CD45RA+ positively selected. These receptors all come from a man between 18 and 29 years old in good health.

V gene TRBV5-1 combines with J gene TRBJ2-3; 10 nucleotides line up with TRBD2. CDR1 is SGHRS and CDR2 is YFSETQ in the germline V gene. This CDR3 is built from 16 residues. The trim removed 4 bases at V and 6 bases at J, leaving 11 bases unmatched. The CDR3 is CASSRTGTSDSDTQYF. In DNA, the CDR3 is TGCGCCAGCAGCAGAACCGGGACTAGCGACTCGGATACGCAGTATTTT.

The chain uses TRBV7-3 and TRBJ2-7, with 7 bases identical to TRBD1. This CDR3 comprises 13 residues. The trim removed 4 bases at V and 0 bases at J, leaving 0 bases unmatched. Germline CDR1 SGHTA, CDR2 FQGTGA. CDR3 region: CASSSGGSYEQYF. Here the CDR3 DNA reads TGTGCCAGCAGCTCAGGGGGCTCCTACGAGCAGTACTTC.

This chain links TRBV9 with TRBJ2-1; D might be TRBD2 (6 bases). The germline V gene encodes CDR1 SGDLS and CDR2 YYNGEE. The CDR3 sequence is 15 residues long. The V end lost 4 bases, the J end lost 3 bases, and 14 bases lay between the germline ends. Here the CDR3 reads CASSLRDSFYNEQFF. The CDR3 bases are TGTGCCAGCAGCCTACGGGACTCCTTCTACAATGAGCAGTTCTTC.

The gene calls are TRBV29-1 and TRBJ2-1, with 12 bases that match TRBD2. Germline CDR1 reads SQVTM; CDR2 reads ANQGSEA. The CDR3 contains 14 residues. The V segment lost 6 bases and the J segment 5 bases; nucleotides outside the gene matches: 5. The CDR3 DNA sequence: TGCAGCGTGGTAAGACTAGCGGGAGACAATGAGCAGTTCTTC. The encoded protein is CSVVRLAGDNEQFF.

In DNA, the CDR3 is TGTGCCAGCAGCGTAGAACAGAGACGCACAGATACGCAGTATTTT. This gives the protein CASSVEQRRTDTQYF. The rearrangement links TRBV9 to TRBJ2-3, with D unclear. The CDR3 length is 15 residues. V was trimmed by 0 bases and J by 1 base, leaving 9 bases between them. Germline V gene lookup returns CDR1 SGDLS and CDR2 YYNGEE.

The CDR3 protein is CASSLEPRVQETQYF. The DNA of the CDR3 is TGTGCCAGCAGCTTGGAGCCGAGGGTACAGGAGACCCAGTACTTC. The V gene is TRBV5-8, the J gene TRBJ2-5, with D tentatively TRBD2 (5 bases). This CDR3 is built from 15 residues. Trimming took off 0 bases at V and 5 bases at J, with 14 bases between the two ends. From germline, CDR1 is SGHTS and CDR2 YDEGEE. The full variable domain, its missing parts supplied by reference TRBV5-8 and TRBJ2-5, is EAGVTQSPTHLIKTRGQQATLRCSPISGHTSVYWYQQALGLGLQFLLWYDEGEERNRGNFPPRFSGRQFPNYSSELNVNALELEDSALYLCASSLEPRVQETQYFGPGTRLLVL.

The rearrangement links TRBV27 to TRBJ2-1; 9 bases align to TRBD2. The CDR3 runs to 14 residues. Looked up from germline, CDR1 is MNHEY and CDR2 is SMNVEV (reference sequence). V trimming: 9 bases; J trimming: 1 base; junction bases outside the gene matches: 4. This CDR3 reads CASSGGPSYNEQFF. CDR3 DNA sequence: TGTGCCAGTAGCGGGGGCCCTTCCTACAATGAGCAGTTCTTC.

The chain carries TRBV4-3 and TRBJ1-6; 9 bases map to TRBD1. CDR1 is LGHNA, CDR2 YSLEER, per germline. CDR3 length: 16 residues. The ends lost 1 base at V and 7 bases at J; junction bases unmatched: 5. The CDR3 is CASSQARDRANSPLHF. The DNA of the CDR3 is TGCGCCAGCAGCCAAGCCCGGGACAGGGCCAATTCACCCCTCCACTTT.

The chain combines TRBV5-6 with TRBJ2-3; 14 positions match TRBD2. Germline V gives CDR1 SGHDT, CDR2 YYEEEE. V lost 3 bases, J lost 2 bases, and 2 bases stayed unmatched. The CDR3 length is 16 residues. The CDR3 coding sequence is TGTGCCAGCAGCTCGGGACTAGCGGGGGTCACAGATACGCAGTATTTT. This translates into CASSSGLAGVTDTQYF.

This chain uses TRBV6-5 with TRBJ2-7; the D is unclear. CDR1 and CDR2 (germline): MNHEY, SVGAGI. The CDR3 consists of 13 residues. V lost 8 bases and J lost 2, with 13 bases in between. CDR3 in amino acids: CASQLTHAYEQYF. The CDR3, as DNA: TGTGCCAGCCAACTCACTCATGCCTACGAGCAGTACTTC.

Concerning this clone: This same CDR3 is encoded by further DNA sequences in the sample. This rearrangement joins TRBV5-1 to TRBJ2-1; 9 bases are a match to TRBD2. Germline V gene data show CDR1 as SGHRS and CDR2 as YFSETQ. V trimming: 3 bases; J trimming: 9 bases; junction bases outside the gene matches: 4. The length of the CDR3 is 13 residues. The CDR3 DNA reads TGCGCCAGCAGCTCGGGACTAGCCGGTGAGCAGTTCTTC. Translated: CASSSGLAGEQFF.

Of note for this clone: Other nucleotide sequences in the sample specify the same CDR3. This chain links TRBV10-2 with TRBJ1-1; TRBD1 is a possible D gene (5 bases). The CDR3 covers 14 residues. CDR1 is WSHSY and CDR2 is SAAADI in the germline V gene. V lost 3 bases, J lost 4 bases, and 12 bases lay in between. CDR3 nucleotides: TGCGCCAGCAGTGAACGGGGGACGGGCACTGAAGCTTTCTTT. This encodes CASSERGTGTEAFF.

The chain couples TRBV5-1 to TRBJ2-3; the match to TRBD2 covers 8 bases. V was pared by 2 bases and J by 4 bases, with 6 bases of the junction left unmatched. CDR3 length: 15 amino acids. Per the germline V gene, CDR1 is SGHRS and CDR2 is YFSETQ. The CDR3 DNA is TGCGCCAGCAGCTTTGGTGGGACTAGAGCAGATACGCAGTATTTT. Translated: CASSFGGTRADTQYF.

This clone was recorded only once. V gene TRBV12-5 combines with J gene TRBJ2-3, with 8 nucleotides matching TRBD2. The V gene end was trimmed by 7 bases and the J gene end by 2 bases; junction bases not matched to a gene: 2. The CDR3 consists of 13 residues. From germline, CDR1 is LGHNT and CDR2 FRNRAP. CDR3 sequence reads: CASERGSTDTQYF. DNA of the CDR3: TGTGCTAGTGAGCGGGGGTCCACAGATACGCAGTATTTT.

The V gene is TRBV27, the J gene TRBJ1-4; D may be TRBD1 (5 bases). The CDR3 covers 13 residues. V shed 7 bases and J shed 8 bases, with 14 bases lying between them. The V gene's germline CDR1 is MNHEY and CDR2 SMNVEV (reference sequence). CDR3 residues: CASKGQGGEKLFF. CDR3 in DNA: TGTGCCAGCAAGGGGCAGGGTGGAGAAAAACTGTTTTTT.

The rearrangement uses TRBV11-3 and TRBJ2-7; 8 bases fit TRBD1. Germline trimming cut 4 bases from V and 2 bases from J; bases unmatched to any gene: 4. The CDR3 is 14 residues long. The germline gives CDR1 SGHNT, CDR2 YENEEA. CDR3 loop: CASSSDRDTYEQYF. The CDR3 coding sequence is TGTGCCAGCAGCTCGGACAGGGATACCTACGAGCAGTACTTC.

The chain combines TRBV7-6 with TRBJ1-3; D uncertain. Looked up from germline, CDR1 is SGHVS and CDR2 is FNYEAQ. CDR3 length: 14 amino acids. The ends were cut back, 1 base at V and 9 bases at J, with 13 bases in the middle. The CDR3 DNA reads TGTGCCAGCAGCTTAGTCGGGCCTGGTTCCACCATATATTTT. Translation gives CASSLVGPGSTIYF.

The gene calls are TRBV6-6 and TRBJ1-1, with a weak D call TRBD1 (5 bases). Germline loops: CDR1 MNHNY, CDR2 SVGAGI (reference sequence). The length of the CDR3 is 12 residues. With 8 bases removed from V and 5 bases from J, the gap between germline ends came to 12 bases. CDR3 amino acids: CASGGVRTEAFF. CDR3 in DNA: TGTGCCAGCGGGGGGGTGAGGACTGAAGCTTTCTTT.

The rearrangement links TRBV5-1 to TRBJ2-7, with 8 bases lining up with TRBD2. V lost 1 base, J lost 4 bases, and 4 bases stayed unmatched. The CDR3 extends over 14 amino acids. Per germline, CDR1 SGHRS and CDR2 YFSETQ. The CDR3 sequence is CASSLLTSAYEQYF. CDR3 DNA sequence: TGCGCCAGCAGCTTGTTGACTAGCGCTTACGAGCAGTACTTC.

The chain is built from TRBV10-1 and TRBJ2-7; possibly TRBD2 for D (5 bases). CDR3 length: 19 residues. Germline lookup yields CDR1 WNHNN and CDR2 SYGVQD (reference sequence). The V and J ends lost 7 bases and 3 bases respectively, with 31 bases between them. Here the CDR3 reads CASTSRAPRPSGRDYEQYF. As DNA, the CDR3 is TGCGCCAGCACTTCAAGGGCCCCCCGACCCTCGGGTCGGGACTACGAGCAGTACTTC.

The rearrangement uses TRBV19 and TRBJ2-1, with a possible D match to TRBD1 (5 bases). Germline lookup yields CDR1 LNHDA and CDR2 SQIVND (reference sequence). This CDR3 has 14 residues. Trimming left V 4 bases short and J 9 bases short, with 16 bases between. The CDR3 reads CASSNSGLIGEQFF. In DNA, the CDR3 is TGTGCCAGTAGTAATTCAGGGCTCATCGGTGAGCAGTTCTTC.

This chain connects TRBV2 to TRBJ1-4, with TRBD1 matching 8 bases. Germline-derived CDR1 and CDR2 are SNHLY and FYNNEI. The CDR3 length is 15 residues. Trimming at V came to 2 bases and at J to 7 bases, leaving 6 bases not matched to a gene. CDR3 sequence reads: CASSERTGFGEKLFF. The CDR3 DNA reads as TGTGCCAGCAGTGAAAGGACAGGGTTTGGTGAAAAACTGTTTTTT.

The rearrangement links TRBV7-2 to TRBJ2-7; 8 bases match TRBD1. The CDR3 length is 16 residues. Germline CDR1 reads SGHTA; CDR2 reads FQGNSA. With 2 bases clipped from V and 1 base from J, the junction kept 7 bases outside the gene matches. The CDR3 protein is CASSLTGQGHSYEQYF. Here the CDR3 DNA reads TGTGCCAGCAGCTTAACAGGACAGGGACATTCCTACGAGCAGTACTTC.

The chain uses TRBV10-1 and TRBJ2-3, with 7 bases identical to TRBD2. Looked up from germline, CDR1 is WNHNN and CDR2 is SYGVQD (reference sequence). The CDR3 runs 14 residues. The V gene end was trimmed by 8 bases and the J gene end by 1 base; junction bases not matched to a gene: 6. The CDR3 loop is CASSPGLRTDTQYF. The CDR3 nucleotides are TGCGCCAGCTCACCGGGACTACGCACAGATACGCAGTATTTT.

This chain joins TRBV6-1 and TRBJ1-6; D is possibly TRBD1 (5 bases). This CDR3 has 16 residues. The V gene lost 4 bases and the J gene lost 5 bases, with 15 bases spanning the gap. Germline V lookup: CDR1 MNHNS, CDR2 SASEGT. This chain's CDR3 is CASSVGKSGDNSPLHF. The DNA of the CDR3 is TGTGCCAGCAGTGTAGGGAAGTCGGGGGATAATTCACCCCTCCACTTT.

The table lists this clone with a count of one. The chain uses TRBV9 and TRBJ1-2; 9 bases match TRBD1. The CDR3 totals 15 residues. With V trimmed by 4 bases and J by 5 bases, 9 bases remained unmatched. Germline loops: CDR1 SGDLS, CDR2 YYNGEE. The CDR3 sequence: CASSPPGQGIYGYTF. The CDR3 DNA reads TGTGCCAGCAGCCCCCCGGGACAGGGAATTTATGGCTACACCTTC.

This clone has a single count. This chain links TRBV28 with TRBJ1-6, with 7 nucleotides matching TRBD1. Germline V lookup: CDR1 MDHEN, CDR2 SYDVKM. The J segment lost 6 bases and the V segment lost 6 bases, leaving 8 bases of the junction unmatched. The CDR3 consists of 15 residues. The DNA for the CDR3 is TGTGCCAGCAGGGTACAGGGGACTTTTAATTCACCCCTCCACTTT. This codes for CASRVQGTFNSPLHF.